This section outlines one TCR beta chain sequence together with its context. The data are from a study of blood T cell repertoires in COVID-19. Original processing methods: Amplification with reference gene primers provided the estimates of nucleated cell counts. Measured with immunoSEQ multiplex PCR; TCRdb has only the in-frame clones, and not every one. That table furnishes V, J and clone size, whereas the DNA furnished D and trimming. The profile covers fewer than 300,000 clones, with about nine tenths appearing a single time and 11% taken by the ten largest. The receptor's source is a man aged 50 to 60 with COVID-19, enrolled during active disease. Sequenced input: peripheral blood.

The CDR3 reads CASSTGQGSHNEQFF. The CDR3 coding sequence is TGTGCCAGCAGCACAGGACAGGGGAGTCACAATGAGCAGTTCTTC. The rearrangement links TRBV7-6 to TRBJ2-1; 9 bases match TRBD1. Per the germline V gene, CDR1 is SGHVS and CDR2 is FNYEAQ. The CDR3 covers 15 residues. V lost 5 bases to trimming and J lost 5 bases; unmatched junction nucleotides: 7.